These 14 T cell receptor beta chains originate from one sample sequenced in a study of spatial heterogeneity in lung cancer. As to time point: sample taken at primary tumor resection. TCRdb reanalysed the 5' RACE reads using MiXCR and keeps one entry per CDR3 protein. The sample has tens of thousands of distinct CDR3 sequences, 3% to 4% seen once. Sequencing used PBMCs, obtained at surgery. These receptors came from a female donor with early-stage non-small cell lung cancer.

At least ten counts were recorded for this clonotype. The chain employs TRBV5-6 and TRBJ1-5; the D gene is possibly TRBD1 (5 bases). Trimming stripped 3 bases from V and 2 bases from J, with 12 bases between. CDR3 size: 15 residues. Germline V lookup: CDR1 SGHDT, CDR2 YYEEEE. This CDR3 is CASSSSGKGNQPQHF. The CDR3 DNA reads as TGTGCCAGCAGCTCCTCAGGGAAAGGCAATCAGCCCCAGCATTTT. Looking up the rest from reference TRBV5-6 and TRBJ1-5 gives the full variable domain: DAGVTQSPTHLIKTRGQQVTLRCSPKSGHDTVSWYQQALGQGPQFIFQYYEEEERQRGNFPDRFSGHQFPNYSSELNVNALLLGDSALYLCASSSSGKGNQPQHFGDGTRLSIL.

This clonotype was recorded many times. The chain recombines TRBV29-1 with TRBJ2-3, with 13 bases aligning to TRBD2. In germline, CDR1 is SQVTM, CDR2 ANQGSEA. With V trimmed by 6 bases and J by 2 bases, 14 bases remained unmatched. This CDR3 is built from 18 residues. The CDR3 loop is CSVITRLGLAGVTDTQYF. CDR3 in DNA: TGCAGCGTCATTACTAGGCTCGGACTAGCGGGAGTCACAGATACGCAGTATTTT.

This clonotype was picked up many times. This chain joins TRBV4-1 and TRBJ2-1, with D possibly matching TRBD2 (6 bases). The germline V gene encodes CDR1 MGHRA and CDR2 YSYEKL. Trimming left V 0 bases short and J 7 bases short, with 19 bases between. The CDR3 length is 17 residues. This CDR3 is CASSQDRPSSGTNEQFF. As DNA, the CDR3 is TGCGCCAGCAGCCAAGATAGGCCAAGTAGCGGAACTAATGAGCAGTTCTTC.

This clonotype was recorded at least ten times. The chain joins TRBV20-1 to TRBJ1-5; TRBD1 matches 10 bases. The trim removed 4 bases at V and 3 bases at J, leaving 6 bases unmatched. Germline V CDR1 and CDR2: DFQATT, SNEGSKA (reference sequence). The CDR3 spans 15 residues. The CDR3 is CSANRDRGINQPQHF. CDR3 DNA sequence: TGCAGTGCTAACCGGGACAGGGGCATCAATCAGCCCCAGCATTTT.

Relative to its sample, this clonotype is medium-sized. V and J are TRBV10-1 and TRBJ2-7; D is undetermined. V gave up 3 bases and J gave up 9 bases, with 12 bases separating them. CDR3 length equals 12 residues. The germline CDR1 and CDR2 sequences are WNHNN and SYGVQD (reference sequence). The CDR3 protein is CASSDRGRVQYF. CDR3 DNA sequence: TGCGCCAGCAGTGACCGCGGAAGGGTGCAGTACTTC.

This clonotype was observed many times. V and J are TRBV6-6 and TRBJ2-2, with 14 bases fitting TRBD2. Trimming took 4 bases from V and 5 from J; bases not matched to a gene: 3. Per germline, CDR1 MNHNY and CDR2 SVGAGI (reference sequence). The CDR3 runs to 16 residues. This chain's CDR3 is CASSSRTSGRTGELFF. The DNA of the CDR3 is TGTGCCAGCAGTTCCCGGACTAGCGGGAGGACCGGGGAGCTGTTTTTT.

Many counts were recorded for this clonotype. The genes are TRBV20-1 and TRBJ1-5; the D gene is possibly TRBD1 (6 bases). In germline, CDR1 is DFQATT, CDR2 SNEGSKA (reference sequence). V was clipped by 3 bases and J by 3 bases, with 9 bases between them. This CDR3 has 13 amino acids. The CDR3 nucleotides read TGCAGTGCTAGTCAGGGGTTCAATCAGCCCCAGCATTTT. Translating it yields CSASQGFNQPQHF.

In this sample, this clonotype turned up many times. The chain links TRBV7-9 to TRBJ2-1; 7 bases agree with TRBD2. Germline loops: CDR1 SEHNR, CDR2 FQNEAQ (reference sequence). The trim removed 6 bases at V and 4 bases at J, leaving 3 bases unmatched. This CDR3 has 13 amino acids. DNA of the CDR3: TGTGCCAGCAGGGGAGGGGTTTACAATGAGCAGTTCTTC. Translated: CASRGGVYNEQFF.

This clonotype has at least ten counts. The chain's CDR3 is CASSLSPTVAGAIYEQYF. DNA of the CDR3: TGTGCCAGCAGTTTATCGCCCACCGTAGCGGGGGCAATCTACGAGCAGTACTTC. The genes are TRBV27 and TRBJ2-7; 9 nucleotides align to TRBD2. The length of the CDR3 is 18 residues. Trimming cost V 0 bases and J 3 bases; bases outside gene matches: 12. In germline, CDR1 is MNHEY, CDR2 SMNVEV (reference sequence).

The genes are TRBV12-3 or TRBV12-4 and TRBJ2-7; no firm D call. The germline V and J ends were trimmed by 6 bases and 1 base, with 16 bases remaining between them. The CDR3 contains 15 residues. CDR3 residues: CASSPGAMGSYEQYF. The CDR3 region has the DNA TGTGCCAGCAGCCCCGGAGCTATGGGGTCCTACGAGCAGTACTTC.

This clonotype has ten or more counts. The chain uses TRBV29-1 and TRBJ1-1, with 9 bases lining up with TRBD1. This CDR3 is 14 amino acids long. CDR1 and CDR2 from the germline V gene are SQVTM and ANQGSEA. After removal of 8 bases from V and 6 bases from J, the junction contained 13 bases not matched to a gene. Here the CDR3 reads CSIRQGVAQAEAFF. CDR3 nucleotides: TGCAGCATCCGACAGGGGGTGGCCCAGGCTGAAGCTTTCTTT.

This clonotype was recorded at least ten times. The chain is built from TRBV23-1 and TRBJ1-5; the D gene is possibly TRBD1 (5 bases). TRBV23-1 is recorded as an ORF, its role being uncertain. Trimming stripped 4 bases from V and 5 bases from J, with 12 bases between. The CDR3 is 14 residues long. CDR3 nucleotide sequence: TGCGCCAGCAGTCCGGCCAGGGACCATCAGCCCCAGCATTTT. It codes for CASSPARDHQPQHF.

This clonotype was seen a few times. This clone may be a read error of a much larger clone one base away. V usage is TRBV28 and J usage is TRBJ2-1; tentatively, D is TRBD2 (6 bases). This CDR3 has 13 residues. Germline CDR1 and CDR2: MDHEN and SYDVKM. The CDR3 DNA is TGTGTCAGCCTCGGTAATGCGGGGAGTGAGCAGTTCTTC. It specifies CVSLGNAGSEQFF.

This clonotype was counted ten times or more. The chain combines TRBV12-3 or TRBV12-4 with TRBJ1-5; D is ambiguous. The V and J ends lost 7 bases and 2 bases respectively, with 9 bases between them. The CDR3 totals 13 residues. In nucleotides, the CDR3 is TGTGCCAGCACCAAGGTGGGCAATCAGCCCCAGCATTTT. Translation: CASTKVGNQPQHF.